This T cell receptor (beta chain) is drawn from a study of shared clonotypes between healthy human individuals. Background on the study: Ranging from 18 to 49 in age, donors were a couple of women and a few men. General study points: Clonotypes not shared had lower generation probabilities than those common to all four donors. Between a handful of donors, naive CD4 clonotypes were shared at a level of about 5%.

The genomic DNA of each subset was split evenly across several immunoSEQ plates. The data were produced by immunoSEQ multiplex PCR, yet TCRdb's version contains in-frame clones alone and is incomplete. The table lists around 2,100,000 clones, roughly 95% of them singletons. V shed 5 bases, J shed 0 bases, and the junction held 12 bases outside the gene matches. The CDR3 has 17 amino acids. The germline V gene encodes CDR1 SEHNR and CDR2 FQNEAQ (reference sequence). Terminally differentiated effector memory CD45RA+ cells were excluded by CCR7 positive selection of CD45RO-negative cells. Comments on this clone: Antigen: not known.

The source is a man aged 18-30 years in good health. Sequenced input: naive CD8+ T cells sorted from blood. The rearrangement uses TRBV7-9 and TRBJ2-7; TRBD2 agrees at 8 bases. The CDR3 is CASSPALAGLGSYEQYF. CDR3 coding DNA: TGTGCCAGCAGCCCGGCCCTAGCGGGTTTGGGCTCCTACGAGCAGTACTTC. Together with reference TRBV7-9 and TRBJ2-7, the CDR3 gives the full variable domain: DTGVSQNPRHKITKRGQNVTFRCDPISEHNRLYWYRQTLGQGPEFLTYFQNEAQLEKSRLLSDRFSAERPKGSFSTLEIQRTEQGDSAMYLCASSPALAGLGSYEQYFGPGTRLTVT.